A single T cell receptor beta chain is shown here with its context. Its antigen is unknown. Because it lacks the conserved phenylalanine or tryptophan at the end, this CDR3 is likely a read error. The sample belongs to a study of tumor-infiltrating lymphocytes in glioblastoma multiforme. General study findings and limits: Detected clone frequencies may not reflect cell counts, being RNA-based.

TCRB libraries came from RNA via three nested multiplex PCR rounds. Unique molecular identifiers were not described for the libraries. MiXCR, run by TCRdb on the multiplex PCR reads, gives a single entry per CDR3 protein. The sample has 8,500 to 10,000 distinct CDR3 sequences; around 64% are singletons. This receptor was taken from a male donor with glioblastoma. Sequencing input: brain tumor tissue.

The CDR3 here is CSVRGRGSVNSPLHC. Here the CDR3 DNA reads TGCAGTGTTAGAGGGCGGGGTTCCGTGAATTCGCCCCTCCACTGT. This rearrangement joins TRBV20-1 to TRBJ1-6; no firm D call. Germline V gene data show CDR1 as DFQATT and CDR2 as SNEGSKA (reference sequence). There are 15 residues in the CDR3.